One sample yielded the 20 T cell receptor beta chains listed below, sequenced in a study of CD8+ T cells in alopecia areata. The authors extracted RNA and reverse transcribed it into cDNA as the sequencing template. The assay was immunoSEQ multiplex PCR, and TCRdb's table has in-frame clones only and misses some. Altogether approximately 280,000 clones were found in the sample, and no singletons occur. Pooled cutaneous lymph node cells were sorted using CD4, CD8alpha, NKG2D, NKG2ACE and other markers. Sequenced input: CD4+ T cells sorted from a lymph node. The receptors originated from a C3H/HeJ mouse with alopecia areata. This strain has MHC haplotype H2-k.

Concerning this clone itself: The gene names here belong to mouse. The read ends 4 residues shy of where the CDR3 ends; the end is completed using the germline J gene. This rearrangement joins TRBV14 to TRBJ2-5; unclear D gene. The V end lost 3 bases, the J end lost 0 bases, and 5 bases lay between the germline ends. CDR3 length: 13 residues. Germline CDR1 SGHDT, CDR2 FRDEAV. The part of the CDR3 DNA that was read is TGTGCCAGCAGTTCAGTTAACCAAGAC. Its translation is CASSSVNQD. The full CDR3 sequence reads CASSSVNQDTQYF.

As regards this clone: Gene names follow the mouse nomenclature. Coverage ceases 4 residues before the CDR3 finishes, and the germline J gene fills in the end. Other nucleotide sequences in the sample specify the same CDR3. V usage is TRBV13-2 and J usage is TRBJ2-2, with 8 nucleotides matching TRBD2. The V and J ends lost 5 bases and 0 bases, in that order; junction bases with no gene match: 3. Germline CDR1 NNHNN, CDR2 SYGAGS (reference sequence). The CDR3 contains 15 residues. The CDR3 DNA, read in part, is TGTGCCAGCGGCGACTGGGGATCAAACACCGGG. It translates to CASGDWGSNTG. The CDR3 in its entirety is CASGDWGSNTGQLYF.

This clone came up a few times. Mouse names are used for the genes. CDR3 sequence: CASSSLGTGGGQLYF. The CDR3 DNA, read in part, is TGTGCTAGCAGCTCCCTCGGGACAGGGGGCGGG. The V call is TRBV29, the J call TRBJ2-2; the match to TRBD1 covers 11 bases. The CDR3 end lies 4 residues beyond the end of the read and is filled in from the germline J gene. The V gene's germline CDR1 is MSHET and CDR2 SYDVDS. The CDR3 runs to 15 residues.

This clone was picked up a small number of times. Mouse germline and gene names are used. The CDR3 end is not reached by the read, which stops 4 residues before it; the germline J gene fills it in. Other nucleotide sequences from this sample produce the same CDR3. The gene calls are TRBV12-1 and TRBJ2-3; TRBD2 matches at 9 bases. Trimming at V came to 4 bases and at J to 0 bases, leaving 4 bases not matched to a gene. Per germline, CDR1 SGHSN and CDR2 HYEKVE. The CDR3 has 15 residues. CDR3 DNA, as far as it was read: TGTGCCAGCTCCCCCACTGGGGGGAGTGCAGAA. Translated: CASSPTGGSAE. The entire CDR3 reads CASSPTGGSAETLYF.

Comment on this clone: Here the gene names and germline are mouse. The read ends 4 residues shy of where the CDR3 ends; the end is completed using the germline J gene. The J gene is TRBJ2-1, the V gene TRBV13-1; 9 bases line up with TRBD2. Germline V CDR1 and CDR2: NSHNY, SYGAGN. This CDR3 region has 14 residues. The CDR3 is CASSDVGGAPEQFF. The sequenced part of the CDR3 DNA is TGTGCCAGCAGTGATGTTGGGGGGGCGCCT.

Turning to this clone: Germline and genes here are mouse. The read comes to an end 4 residues before the CDR3 does, leaving the germline J gene to fill in the end. J is TRBJ1-1 and V is TRBV1, with D possibly being TRBD1 (5 bases). CDR3 length equals 12 residues. CDR1 and CDR2 (germline): NSQYPW, LRSPGD (reference sequence). The CDR3 region is CTCSAEGVEVFF. CDR3 bases read: TGCACCTGCAGTGCAGAAGGGGTA.

Regarding this clone: Gene names and germline match the mouse. The CDR3 end is not reached by the read, which stops 4 residues before it; the germline J gene fills it in. V and J are TRBV5 and TRBJ2-7; 11 bases line up with TRBD2. Germline V gene lookup returns CDR1 LGHNA and CDR2 YNLKQL (reference sequence). The length of the CDR3 is 15 residues. The CDR3 reads CASSQAGLGVYEQYF. CDR3 DNA (partial): TGTGCCAGCAGCCAAGCGGGACTGGGGGTGTAT.

There are a few counts of this clone. Gene names denote mouse genes. Read coverage stops 4 residues before the CDR3 terminus; the germline J gene supplies the remainder. This chain connects TRBV2 to TRBJ2-2, with a possible D match to TRBD1 (5 bases). This CDR3 has 16 amino acids. V was clipped by 2 bases and J by 0 bases, with 10 bases between them. CDR1 LGHNA and CDR2 YSYQKL come from the germline V gene. This CDR3 reads CASSQSDRANTGQLYF. The part of the CDR3 DNA that was read is TGTGCCAGCAGCCAATCCGACAGAGCAAACACCGGG.

This clone was observed a handful of times. These gene names are mouse names. The CDR3 end is not reached by the read, which stops 4 residues before it; the germline J gene fills it in. The sample holds other DNA sequences that translate to the same CDR3. The chain is built from TRBV31 and TRBJ1-2; possible D gene TRBD1, 6 bases. This CDR3 has 14 residues. Trimming took off 3 bases at V and 0 bases at J, with 11 bases between the two ends. CDR1 and CDR2 (germline): GKSSPN, SITVG. The CDR3 sequence: CAWSLGTTNSDYTF. The part of the CDR3 DNA that was read is TGTGCCTGGAGCCTCGGGACAACAAACTCC.

Comments on this clone: These gene names are mouse names. The sequenced fragment ends 4 residues before the CDR3 boundary, so the rest is inferred from the germline J gene. The gene calls are TRBV5 and TRBJ2-5, with D maybe TRBD1 (6 bases). Germline V lookup: CDR1 LGHNA, CDR2 YNLKQL (reference sequence). This CDR3 contains 14 residues. The CDR3 sequence: CASSHRDTEDTQYF. CDR3 bases read: TGTGCCAGCAGCCACCGGGACACCGAAGAC.

This clone was observed a handful of times. Gene names denote mouse genes. The CDR3 end falls 4 residues outside the read, so it is completed with the germline J gene. The chain combines TRBV13-1 with TRBJ2-5; tentative D call: TRBD2 (6 bases). The CDR3 sequence is 15 residues long. Trimming took 1 base from V and 2 from J, leaving 11 bases between them. Germline lookup yields CDR1 NSHNY and CDR2 SYGAGN. CDR3 protein: CASSDWGSAQDTQYF. The covered CDR3 bases are TGTGCCAGCAGTGATTGGGGGTCAGCCCAAGAC.

This clone was recorded a few times. The gene names given are mouse names. The CDR3 end falls 3 residues outside the read, so it is completed with the germline J gene. Other nucleotide sequences in the sample specify the same CDR3. The chain couples TRBV5 to TRBJ1-6; the D gene is possibly TRBD1 (6 bases). TRBJ1-6 is filed as an ORF, its function uncertain. V lost 1 base and J 5 bases, leaving 6 bases between the germline ends. CDR1 is LGHNA, CDR2 YNLKQL, per germline (reference sequence). CDR3 length equals 14 residues. The CDR3 reads CASSQGDNNSPLYF. The DNA read from the CDR3 is TGTGCCAGCAGCCAAGGGGACAATAATTCGCCC.

Worth noting for this clone: Genes and germline come from the mouse. The sequence runs out 4 residues before the end of the CDR3; the remainder is reconstructed from the germline J gene. The chain employs TRBV31 and TRBJ1-4; weak D call: TRBD1 (5 bases). The germline CDR1 and CDR2 sequences are GKSSPN and SITVG. CDR3 length: 15 amino acids. The CDR3 loop reads CAWSLGTGGGERLFF. The DNA read from the CDR3 is TGTGCCTGGAGTCTAGGGACTGGGGGGGGCGAA.

This clone was detected only a few times. Mouse germline and gene names are used. The CDR3 end lies 4 residues beyond the end of the read and is filled in from the germline J gene. This chain joins TRBV13-3 and TRBJ2-3, with 10 bases identical to TRBD2. Germline loops: CDR1 NNHDY, CDR2 SYVADS. This CDR3 spans 14 amino acids. V trimming: 7 bases; J trimming: 3 bases; junction bases outside the gene matches: 5. The DNA read from the CDR3 is TGTGCCAGCCACCTGGGGGGGCGCGCAGAA. Amino acid sequence: CASHLGGRAE. The whole CDR3 protein reads CASHLGGRAETLYF.

For this clone: Gene names and germline match the mouse. Read data end 4 residues before the CDR3 end; the end is taken from the germline J gene. The chain uses TRBV13-2 and TRBJ2-3; 11 nucleotides align to TRBD2. Germline V gene sequence: CDR1 NNHNN, CDR2 SYGAGS (reference sequence). The junction had 5 bases not matched to a gene; V was cut back by 5 bases and J by 0 bases. This CDR3 has 16 amino acids. The part of the CDR3 DNA that was read is TGTGCCAGCGGCTTCGGGACTGGGGGTAGTGCAGAA. This translates into CASGFGTGGSAE. In full, the CDR3 is CASGFGTGGSAETLYF.

This clone was picked up a small number of times. Gene names denote mouse genes. Partial CDR3 DNA: TGTGCCAGCAGTACAGGGATTGCAAACTCC. Protein: CASSTGIANS. The complete CDR3 sequence is CASSTGIANSDYTF. J is TRBJ1-2 and V is TRBV13-3; D perhaps matches TRBD1 (6 bases). Read data end 4 residues before the CDR3 end; the end is taken from the germline J gene. This CDR3 is built from 14 residues. Germline CDR1 NNHDY, CDR2 SYVADS. Deletions cut 4 bases from V and 0 bases from J, with 10 bases between.

This clone showed up just a few times. Gene names refer to mouse genes. The read ends 4 residues before the CDR3 terminus; that terminus is restored from the germline J gene. This chain joins TRBV13-3 and TRBJ1-1, with D maybe TRBD1 (5 bases). From germline, CDR1 is NNHDY and CDR2 SYVADS. V lost 10 bases to trimming and J lost 0 bases, with 10 bases between them. The CDR3 runs 12 residues. CDR3 loop: CAAGGKNTEVFF. Partial CDR3 DNA: TGTGCCGCGGGGGGGAAGAACACA.

As to this clone: Any gene name here is a mouse gene name. The read terminates 4 residues ahead of where the CDR3 ends, so the germline J gene completes it. The genes are TRBV13-1 and TRBJ2-1, with TRBD1 identical over 8 bases. Per the germline V gene, CDR1 is NSHNY and CDR2 is SYGAGN. This CDR3 comprises 16 residues. The CDR3 sequence is CASSDARTGMRAEQFF. The sequenced part of the CDR3 DNA is TGTGCCAGCAGTGATGCAAGGACAGGGATGAGGGCT.

Regarding this clone: Genes here carry mouse names. The read stops 4 residues short of the end of the CDR3; the missing end is completed from the germline J gene. Other DNA sequences of this sample code for an identical CDR3. This chain joins TRBV31 and TRBJ2-1, with TRBD2 matching 8 bases. Germline lookup yields CDR1 GKSSPN and CDR2 SITVG. V lost 0 bases, J lost 4 bases, and 5 bases stayed unmatched. There are 15 residues in the CDR3. Incomplete CDR3 DNA: TGTGCCTGGAGTCTACGGTGGGGGGGTTATGCT. Translation: CAWSLRWGGYA. From start to end, the CDR3 is CAWSLRWGGYAEQFF.

This clone was counted a few times. All gene names here are mouse names. The CDR3 extends 4 residues past the end of the read, so its final part is completed from the germline J gene. This sample also contains other DNA sequences that code for the same CDR3. The gene calls are TRBV13-1 and TRBJ1-2; the match to TRBD1 covers 7 bases. CDR3 size: 15 residues. Germline CDR1 is NSHNY and CDR2 is SYGAGN. V lost 0 bases to trimming and J lost 0 bases; unmatched junction nucleotides: 2. CDR3 DNA (partial): TGTGCCAGCAGTGATGGGCAGGGGGCAAACTCC. Protein sequence: CASSDGQGANS. The complete CDR3 sequence is CASSDGQGANSDYTF.